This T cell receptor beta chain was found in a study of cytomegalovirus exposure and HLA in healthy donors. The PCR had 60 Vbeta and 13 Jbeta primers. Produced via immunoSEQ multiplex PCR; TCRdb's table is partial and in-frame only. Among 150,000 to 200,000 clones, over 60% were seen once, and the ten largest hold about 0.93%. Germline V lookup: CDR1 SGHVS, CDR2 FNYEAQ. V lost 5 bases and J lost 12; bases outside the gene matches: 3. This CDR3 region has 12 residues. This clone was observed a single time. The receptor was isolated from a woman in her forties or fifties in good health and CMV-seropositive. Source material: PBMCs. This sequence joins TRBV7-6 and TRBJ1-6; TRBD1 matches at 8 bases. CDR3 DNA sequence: TGTGCCAGCAGCAGAGGACAGGGACCCCTCCACTTT. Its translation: CASSRGQGPLHF.